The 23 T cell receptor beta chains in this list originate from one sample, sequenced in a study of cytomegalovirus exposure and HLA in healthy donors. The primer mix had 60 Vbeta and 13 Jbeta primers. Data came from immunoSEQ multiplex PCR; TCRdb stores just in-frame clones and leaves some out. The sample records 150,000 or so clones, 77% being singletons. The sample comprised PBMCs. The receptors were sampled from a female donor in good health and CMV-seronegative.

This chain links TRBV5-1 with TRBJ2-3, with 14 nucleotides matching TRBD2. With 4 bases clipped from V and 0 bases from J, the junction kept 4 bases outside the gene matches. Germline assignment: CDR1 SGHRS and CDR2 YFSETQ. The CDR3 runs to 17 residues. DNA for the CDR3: TGCGCCAGCAGCCCCCGGACTAGCGGGAGGAGCACAGATACGCAGTATTTT. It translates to CASSPRTSGRSTDTQYF.

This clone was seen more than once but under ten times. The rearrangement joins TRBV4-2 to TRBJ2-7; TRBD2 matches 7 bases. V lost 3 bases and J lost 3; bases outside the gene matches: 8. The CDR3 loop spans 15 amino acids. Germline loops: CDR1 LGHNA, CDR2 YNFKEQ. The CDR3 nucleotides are TGTGCCAGCAGCCAGTCCGGGACTACCGACTACGAGCAGTACTTC. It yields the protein CASSQSGTTDYEQYF.

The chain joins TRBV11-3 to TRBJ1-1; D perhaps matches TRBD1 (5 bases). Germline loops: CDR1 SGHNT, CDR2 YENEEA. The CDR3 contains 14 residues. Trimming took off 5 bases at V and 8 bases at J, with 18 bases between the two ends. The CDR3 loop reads CASSPWGGSREAFF. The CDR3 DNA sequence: TGTGCCAGCAGCCCTTGGGGGGGGTCACGCGAAGCTTTCTTT.

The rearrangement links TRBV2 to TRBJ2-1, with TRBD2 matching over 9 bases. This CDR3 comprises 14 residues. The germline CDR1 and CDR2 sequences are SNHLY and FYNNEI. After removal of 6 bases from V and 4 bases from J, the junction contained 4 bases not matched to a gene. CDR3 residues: CASRLAGSYNEQFF. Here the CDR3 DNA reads TGTGCCAGCAGGCTAGCGGGGTCATACAATGAGCAGTTCTTC. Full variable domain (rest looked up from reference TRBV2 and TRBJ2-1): EPEVTQTPSHQVTQMGQEVILRCVPISNHLYFYWYRQILGQKVEFLVSFYNNEISEKSEIFDDQFSVERPDGSNFTLKIRSTKLEDSAMYFCASRLAGSYNEQFFGPGTRLTVL.

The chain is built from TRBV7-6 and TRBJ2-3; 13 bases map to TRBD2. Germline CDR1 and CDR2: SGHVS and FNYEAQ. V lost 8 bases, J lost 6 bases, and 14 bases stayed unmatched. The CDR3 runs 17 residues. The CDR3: CASRSLAGGPSLDTQYF. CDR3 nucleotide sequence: TGTGCCAGCCGATCACTAGCGGGGGGGCCGAGTTTGGATACGCAGTATTTT.

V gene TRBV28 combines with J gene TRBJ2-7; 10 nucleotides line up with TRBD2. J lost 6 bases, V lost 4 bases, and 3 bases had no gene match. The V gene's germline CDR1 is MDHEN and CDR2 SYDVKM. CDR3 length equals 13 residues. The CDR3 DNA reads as TGTGCCAGCAGTTCTAGCGGGAGTTCCGAGCAGTACTTC. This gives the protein CASSSSGSSEQYF.

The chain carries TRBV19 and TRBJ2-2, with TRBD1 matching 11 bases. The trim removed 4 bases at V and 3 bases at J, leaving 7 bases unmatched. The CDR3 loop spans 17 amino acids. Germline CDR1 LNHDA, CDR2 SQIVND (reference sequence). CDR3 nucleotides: TGTGCCAGTAGTAGATTCTGGGGACAGGGGGACACCGGGGAGCTGTTTTTT. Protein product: CASSRFWGQGDTGELFF.

The CDR3 nucleotides are TGTGCCAGCAGTAAAAGACTAGCGGGAGGACGGGATACGCAGTATTTT. It encodes CASSKRLAGGRDTQYF. The chain employs TRBV28 and TRBJ2-3; 13 bases map to TRBD2. Losses at the gene ends were 5 bases for V and 6 bases for J; bases not matched to a gene: 8. Germline assignment: CDR1 MDHEN and CDR2 SYDVKM. This CDR3 contains 16 residues.

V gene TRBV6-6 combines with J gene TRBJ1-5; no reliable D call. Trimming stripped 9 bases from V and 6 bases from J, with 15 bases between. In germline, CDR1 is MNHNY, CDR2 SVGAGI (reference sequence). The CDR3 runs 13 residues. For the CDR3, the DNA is TGTGCCAGTGGGGAGAGGGTTCGTCAGCCCCAGCATTTT. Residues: CASGERVRQPQHF.

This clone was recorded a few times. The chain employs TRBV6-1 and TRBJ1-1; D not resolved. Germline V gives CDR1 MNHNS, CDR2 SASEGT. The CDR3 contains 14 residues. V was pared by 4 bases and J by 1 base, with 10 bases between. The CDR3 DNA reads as TGTGCCAGCAGTGGGAGTTTTCCGAACACTGAAGCTTTCTTT. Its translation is CASSGSFPNTEAFF.

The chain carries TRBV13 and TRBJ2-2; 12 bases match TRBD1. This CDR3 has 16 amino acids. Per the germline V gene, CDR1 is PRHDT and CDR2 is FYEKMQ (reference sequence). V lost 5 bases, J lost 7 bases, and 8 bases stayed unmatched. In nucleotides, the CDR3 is TGTGCCAGCAGCCCGGGGACAGGGGGCTTGGACGGGGAGCTGTTTTTT. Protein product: CASSPGTGGLDGELFF.

The CDR3 is CASSPRTGGANYGYTF. In DNA form, the CDR3 reads TGTGCCAGCAGCCCCCGGACAGGGGGTGCTAACTATGGCTACACCTTC. The V call is TRBV28, the J call TRBJ1-2; 10 bases fit TRBD1. This CDR3 contains 16 residues. Trimming removed 6 bases from V and 0 bases from J; junction bases left unmatched: 7. Germline V gene lookup returns CDR1 MDHEN and CDR2 SYDVKM.

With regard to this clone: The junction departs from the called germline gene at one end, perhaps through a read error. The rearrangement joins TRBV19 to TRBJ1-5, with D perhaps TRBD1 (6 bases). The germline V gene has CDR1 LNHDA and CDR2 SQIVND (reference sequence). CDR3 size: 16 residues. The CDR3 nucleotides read TGTGCCAGTAGTATCATCGACAGGCTTCGAAATCGGCCCCAGCATTTT. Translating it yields CASSIIDRLRNRPQHF.

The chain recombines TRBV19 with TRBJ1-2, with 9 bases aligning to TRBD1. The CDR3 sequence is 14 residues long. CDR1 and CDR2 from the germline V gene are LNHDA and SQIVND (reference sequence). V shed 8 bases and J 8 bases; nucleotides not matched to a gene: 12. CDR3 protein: CASSLGQGTGGYTF. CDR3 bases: TGTGCCAGTTCACTCGGACAGGGGACAGGGGGCTACACCTTC.

The CDR3 DNA reads as TGTGCCAGCAGTTTAACGGGGGTGGGGACTGAAGCTTTCTTT. Translation: CASSLTGVGTEAFF. The rearrangement links TRBV27 to TRBJ1-1, with D possibly matching TRBD1 (5 bases). The CDR3 extends over 14 amino acids. The ends were cut back, 2 bases at V and 5 bases at J, with 12 bases in the middle. From germline, CDR1 is MNHEY and CDR2 SMNVEV (reference sequence).

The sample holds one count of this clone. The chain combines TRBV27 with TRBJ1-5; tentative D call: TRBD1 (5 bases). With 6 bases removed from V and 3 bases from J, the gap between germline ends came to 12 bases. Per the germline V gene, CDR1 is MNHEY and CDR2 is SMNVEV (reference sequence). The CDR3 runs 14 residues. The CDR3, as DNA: TGTGCCAGCAGCTCCCGGGGGGTCAATCAGCCCCAGCATTTT. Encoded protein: CASSSRGVNQPQHF.

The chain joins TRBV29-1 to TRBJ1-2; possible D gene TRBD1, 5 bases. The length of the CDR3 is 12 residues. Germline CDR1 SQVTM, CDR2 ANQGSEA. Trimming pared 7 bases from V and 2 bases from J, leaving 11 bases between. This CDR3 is CSAGGGNYGYTF. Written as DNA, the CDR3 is TGCAGCGCTGGGGGGGGGAACTATGGCTACACCTTC.

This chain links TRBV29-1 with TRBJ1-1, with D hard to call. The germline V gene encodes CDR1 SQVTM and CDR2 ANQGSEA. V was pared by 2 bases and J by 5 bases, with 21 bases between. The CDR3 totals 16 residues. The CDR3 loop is CSVEISRWAGWTEAFF. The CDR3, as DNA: TGCAGCGTTGAAATATCTCGGTGGGCGGGGTGGACTGAAGCTTTCTTT.

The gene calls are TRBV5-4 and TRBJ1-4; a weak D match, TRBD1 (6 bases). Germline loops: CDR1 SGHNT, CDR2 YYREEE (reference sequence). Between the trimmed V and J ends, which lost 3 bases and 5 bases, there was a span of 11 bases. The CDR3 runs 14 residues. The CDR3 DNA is TGTGCCAGCAGCTACGGACAGTCGAATGAAAAACTGTTTTTT. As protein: CASSYGQSNEKLFF.

For the CDR3, the DNA is TGCAGCGTTGCCAACTCAGCCAGACAGGGGGTCTCCTACGAGCAGTACTTC. Translated: CSVANSARQGVSYEQYF. The V call is TRBV29-1, the J call TRBJ2-7; TRBD1 matches 9 bases. From germline, CDR1 is SQVTM and CDR2 ANQGSEA. This CDR3 has 17 amino acids. Losses at the gene ends were 4 bases for V and 0 bases for J; bases not matched to a gene: 13.

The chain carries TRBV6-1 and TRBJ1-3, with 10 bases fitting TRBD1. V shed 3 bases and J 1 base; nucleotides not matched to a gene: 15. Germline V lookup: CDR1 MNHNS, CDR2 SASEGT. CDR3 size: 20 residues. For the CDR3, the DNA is TGTGCCAGCAGTGAGCCCCCTTTTACAGACAGGGGGCAATCTGGAAACACCATATATTTT. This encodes CASSEPPFTDRGQSGNTIYF.

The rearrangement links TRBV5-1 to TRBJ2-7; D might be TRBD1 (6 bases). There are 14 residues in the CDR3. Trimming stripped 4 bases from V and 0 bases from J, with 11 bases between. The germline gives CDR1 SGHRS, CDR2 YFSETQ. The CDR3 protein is CASSEQQGSYEQYF. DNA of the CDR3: TGCGCCAGCAGCGAGCAACAGGGCTCCTACGAGCAGTACTTC.

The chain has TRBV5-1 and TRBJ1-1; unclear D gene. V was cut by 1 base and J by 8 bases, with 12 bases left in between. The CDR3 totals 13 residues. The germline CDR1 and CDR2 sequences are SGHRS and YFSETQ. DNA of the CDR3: TGCGCCAGCAGCTTGACGTCCTCTCGGGAAGCTTTCTTT. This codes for CASSLTSSREAFF. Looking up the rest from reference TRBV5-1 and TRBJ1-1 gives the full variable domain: KAGVTQTPRYLIKTRGQQVTLSCSPISGHRSVSWYQQTPGQGLQFLFEYFSETQRNKGNFPGRFSGRQFSNSRSEMNVSTLELGDSALYLCASSLTSSREAFFGQGTRLTVV.